The subject of this entry is one TCR beta chain. The antigen is undetermined. The germline CDR1 and CDR2 sequences are SQVTM and ANQGSEA. V was trimmed by 4 bases and J by 2 bases, leaving 8 bases between them. The CDR3 extends over 13 amino acids. Here immunoSEQ multiplex PCR was the method, and the copy in TCRdb shows in-frame clones only, minus some. The data contain 130,000 to 150,000 clones, 75% to 95% of them singletons. This sample was included in a study of T cell responses to AZD1222 COVID-19 vaccine. Study background: Researchers grouped second doses given at about 4 or about 12 weeks into one pool. Study-level findings and limits: Mapped onto spike, vaccine-associated CD4 TCRs spanned it and were dominant at 160-218 and 743-854. Sampling captured repertoires only after the peak T cell response. Targeting of unmutated variant regions was reportedly seen in nearly half of spike-specific TCRs.

The chain couples TRBV29-1 to TRBJ1-4; D ambiguous. Sequencing used peripheral blood, obtained on day 0 of AZD1222 vaccination. The source of this sequence is an adult in good health. CDR3 region: CSVGSQTNEKLFF. The CDR3 nucleotides are TGCAGCGTTGGTTCCCAGACTAATGAAAAACTGTTTTTT.